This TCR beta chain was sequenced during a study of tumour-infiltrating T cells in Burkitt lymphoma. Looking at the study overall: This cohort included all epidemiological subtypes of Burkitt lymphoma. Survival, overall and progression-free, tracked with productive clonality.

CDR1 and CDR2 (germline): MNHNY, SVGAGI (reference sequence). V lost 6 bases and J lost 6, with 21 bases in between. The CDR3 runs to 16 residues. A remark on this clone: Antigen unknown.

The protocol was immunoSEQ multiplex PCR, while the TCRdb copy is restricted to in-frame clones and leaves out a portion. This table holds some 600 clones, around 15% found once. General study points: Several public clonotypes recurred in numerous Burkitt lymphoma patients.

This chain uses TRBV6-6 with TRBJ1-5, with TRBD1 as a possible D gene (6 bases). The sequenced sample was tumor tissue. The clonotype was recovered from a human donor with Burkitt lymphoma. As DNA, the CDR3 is TGTGCCAGCAGACCCCGGGAGGGGGGACGGGTTCAGCCCCAGCATTTT. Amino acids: CASRPREGGRVQPQHF.